This passage covers 27 T cell receptor beta chains from one sample sequenced in a study of cytomegalovirus exposure and HLA in healthy donors. PCR was performed using 60 Vbeta and 13 Jbeta primers. Assay used: immunoSEQ multiplex PCR; TCRdb lists only in-frame clones, some missing. This sample has around 150,000 clones, with more than 60% found just once. Input material: PBMCs. Receptors were obtained from a male donor in good health and CMV-seronegative.

This chain connects TRBV2 to TRBJ1-5; D is ambiguous. The germline gives CDR1 SNHLY, CDR2 FYNNEI. The CDR3 is 16 residues long. Between the trimmed V and J ends, which lost 3 bases and 1 base, there was a span of 13 bases. The CDR3 DNA reads as TGTGCCAGCAGTGATAGAGGGATTAGGAGCAATCAGCCCCAGCATTTT. Its translation: CASSDRGIRSNQPQHF.

The genes are TRBV28 and TRBJ2-7; 7 bases map to TRBD1. The germline gives CDR1 MDHEN, CDR2 SYDVKM. Trimming at V came to 6 bases and at J to 7 bases, leaving 12 bases not matched to a gene. This CDR3 has 14 amino acids. The CDR3 region is CASSLTGSGQEQYF. The CDR3 nucleotides read TGTGCCAGCAGCCTGACAGGGAGTGGGCAAGAGCAGTACTTC.

This sequence joins TRBV9 and TRBJ2-3; TRBD2 might be the D (7 bases). The CDR3 length is 13 residues. Trimming shortened V by 5 bases and J by 1 base, and 8 bases separated the two germline ends. Germline V gene data show CDR1 as SGDLS and CDR2 as YYNGEE. CDR3 in DNA: TGTGCCAGCAGGGGGGGGCGCACAGATACGCAGTATTTT. Translated, it gives CASRGGRTDTQYF. The entire variable domain, with the rest obtained from reference TRBV9 and TRBJ2-3, is as follows: DSGVTQTPKHLITATGQRVTLRCSPRSGDLSVYWYQQSLDQGLQFLIQYYNGEERAKGNILERFSAQQFPDLHSELNLSSLELGDSALYFCASRGGRTDTQYFGPGTRLTVL.

The chain has TRBV15 and TRBJ1-4, with 9 bases matching TRBD1. CDR1 is LNHNV and CDR2 is YYDKDF in the germline V gene (reference sequence). J lost 8 bases, V lost 3 bases, and 4 bases had no gene match. CDR3 size: 14 residues. CDR3 DNA: TGTGCCACCAGCAGCCTGACAGGGGGAGAAAAACTGTTTTTT. This codes for CATSSLTGGEKLFF.

This clone was seen more than once but under ten times. This chain joins TRBV9 and TRBJ2-7; possible D gene TRBD1, 5 bases. This CDR3 has 16 amino acids. Trimming pared 3 bases from V and 2 bases from J, leaving 18 bases between. Germline V CDR1 and CDR2: SGDLS, YYNGEE. The CDR3, as DNA: TGTGCCAGCAGCGCAGACAGCCAAATGGGTACCTACGAGCAGTACTTC. Translation gives CASSADSQMGTYEQYF. Based on the CDR3 plus reference TRBV9 and TRBJ2-7, the full variable domain is DSGVTQTPKHLITATGQRVTLRCSPRSGDLSVYWYQQSLDQGLQFLIQYYNGEERAKGNILERFSAQQFPDLHSELNLSSLELGDSALYFCASSADSQMGTYEQYFGPGTRLTVT.

The V and J genes are TRBV14 and TRBJ2-5; 7 bases line up with TRBD2. The CDR3 is 15 amino acids. Germline-derived CDR1 and CDR2 are SGHDN and FVKESK. V lost 0 bases to trimming and J lost 5 bases; unmatched junction nucleotides: 6. The CDR3 DNA sequence: TGTGCCAGCAGCCAAGATGAGGCTAGCGGCGAGACCCAGTACTTC. Translating it yields CASSQDEASGETQYF.

V gene TRBV15 combines with J gene TRBJ1-3; 7 positions match TRBD1. This CDR3 region has 14 residues. Germline V lookup: CDR1 LNHNV, CDR2 YYDKDF (reference sequence). J lost 4 bases, V lost 0 bases, and 0 bases had no gene match. CDR3 loop: CATSREDRGNTIYF. DNA of the CDR3: TGTGCCACCAGCAGAGAGGACAGGGGAAACACCATATATTTT.

This clone came up a few times. CDR3 coding DNA: TGTGCCAGCAGCCGCGACAGTAGCAATCAGCCCCAGCATTTT. Its translation: CASSRDSSNQPQHF. V is TRBV6-5 and J is TRBJ1-5; weak D call: TRBD1 (5 bases). Germline CDR1 and CDR2: MNHEY and SVGAGI. The CDR3 consists of 14 residues. V gave up 6 bases and J gave up 0 bases, with 9 bases separating them.

The chain recombines TRBV12-2 with TRBJ1-5; the table assigns TRBD1, which was not confirmed against the DNA. TRBV12-2 is reported as a pseudogene. This CDR3 region has 16 residues. The CDR3 region is CASRLRQGLGNQPQHF. DNA for the CDR3: TGTGCAAGTCGCTTAAGACAGGGACTGGGAAATCAGCCCCAGCATTTT.

The chain couples TRBV6-4 to TRBJ2-7; 9 bases align to TRBD1. The CDR3 is 14 amino acids. The J segment lost 1 base and the V segment lost 8 bases, leaving 6 bases of the junction unmatched. The V gene's germline CDR1 is MRHNA and CDR2 SNTAGT. CDR3 DNA sequence: TGTGCCAGCGAACCCGGGACAGGGTCCTACGAGCAGTACTTC. It yields the protein CASEPGTGSYEQYF.

The chain recombines TRBV30 with TRBJ2-1; 9 nucleotides align to TRBD2. J was trimmed by 7 bases and V by 4 bases; bases with no gene match: 11. Germline loops: CDR1 GTSNPN, CDR2 SVGIG (reference sequence). The CDR3 totals 15 residues. CDR3 in DNA: TGTGCCTGGACCCTCTTGGCGGGAGGGCCGAATGAGCAGTTCTTC. Protein sequence: CAWTLLAGGPNEQFF.

The chain couples TRBV18 to TRBJ1-2, with 7 bases that match TRBD1. There are 18 residues in the CDR3. Per germline, CDR1 KGHSH and CDR2 LQKENI. The J segment lost 0 bases and the V segment lost 6 bases, leaving 16 bases of the junction unmatched. DNA of the CDR3: TGTGCCAGCTCCCCCACCCCTATGACAGGGCTTGCTAACTATGGCTACACCTTC. This gives the protein CASSPTPMTGLANYGYTF.

This chain connects TRBV5-6 to TRBJ2-5; TRBD1 matches 7 bases. Germline V gene data show CDR1 as SGHDT and CDR2 as YYEEEE. The CDR3 is 13 amino acids. V gave up 2 bases and J gave up 5 bases; unmatched junction bases: 3. In DNA form, the CDR3 reads TGTGCCAGCAGCTTAGACAGGGCTGAGACCCAGTACTTC. Translating it yields CASSLDRAETQYF.

The chain combines TRBV11-1 with TRBJ2-7, with TRBD1 identical over 9 bases. This CDR3 is built from 13 residues. Germline loops: CDR1 SGHAT, CDR2 FQDESV (reference sequence). V shed 6 bases and J 2 bases; nucleotides not matched to a gene: 2. The CDR3 region is CASSRTGAYEQYF. The CDR3 DNA is TGTGCCAGCAGTCGGACAGGGGCCTACGAGCAGTACTTC.

This chain connects TRBV9 to TRBJ1-3; 9 bases are a match to TRBD1. With 3 bases clipped from V and 1 base from J, the junction kept 5 bases outside the gene matches. The CDR3 runs to 16 residues. Germline V gives CDR1 SGDLS, CDR2 YYNGEE. The DNA for the CDR3 is TGTGCCAGCAGCGCAGGCGGGACAGGGTCTGGAAACACCATATATTTT. It is translated as CASSAGGTGSGNTIYF.

The chain combines TRBV5-1 with TRBJ1-1, with 8 bases that match TRBD1. V was pared by 4 bases and J by 6 bases, with 17 bases of the junction left unmatched. The germline V gene encodes CDR1 SGHRS and CDR2 YFSETQ. CDR3 size: 17 residues. CDR3 in amino acids: CASSQIPQGAASSEAFF. CDR3 coding DNA: TGCGCCAGCAGCCAAATCCCCCAGGGGGCCGCTTCTTCTGAAGCTTTCTTT. Variable domain in full (rest from reference TRBV5-1 and TRBJ1-1): KAGVTQTPRYLIKTRGQQVTLSCSPISGHRSVSWYQQTPGQGLQFLFEYFSETQRNKGNFPGRFSGRQFSNSRSEMNVSTLELGDSALYLCASSQIPQGAASSEAFFGQGTRLTVV.

This clone was detected a few times. In nucleotides, the CDR3 is TGTGCCAGTATGAAACAGGGAACTGGGGCCAACGTCCTGACTTTC. Protein: CASMKQGTGANVLTF. The V and J genes are TRBV19 and TRBJ2-6; a weak D match, TRBD1 (6 bases). CDR3 length equals 15 residues. The V and J ends lost 7 bases and 2 bases respectively, with 12 bases between them. Germline assignment: CDR1 LNHDA and CDR2 SQIVND (reference sequence).

The chain is built from TRBV9 and TRBJ1-1; no clear D. Trimming shortened V by 4 bases and J by 0 bases, and 7 bases separated the two germline ends. The CDR3 is 13 residues long. CDR1 and CDR2 (germline): SGDLS, YYNGEE. In nucleotides, the CDR3 is TGTGCCAGCAGCATTCAGGTGAACACTGAAGCTTTCTTT. Translation gives CASSIQVNTEAFF.

The chain has TRBV9 and TRBJ2-1; TRBD2 might be the D (7 bases). V gave up 1 base and J gave up 7 bases, with 21 bases separating them. CDR3 length: 17 amino acids. CDR1 and CDR2 (germline): SGDLS, YYNGEE. The DNA for the CDR3 is TGTGCCAGCAGCGTATTACACGGAGGCGGGGGCGGAAATGAGCAGTTCTTC. This sequence encodes CASSVLHGGGGGNEQFF.

As for this clone: At one end the junction does not follow the germline gene, possibly because of a read error. The chain has TRBV25-1 and TRBJ1-2; TRBD1 matches at 12 bases. From germline, CDR1 is MGHDK and CDR2 SYGVNS. The CDR3 extends over 15 amino acids. The CDR3 sequence: CASKDGGTGGYGYPF. The CDR3 DNA reads as TGTGCCAGCAAGGATGGCGGGACAGGGGGCTATGGCTACCCCTTC.

V is TRBV11-1 and J is TRBJ2-3; TRBD1 agrees at 9 bases. V lost 1 base, J lost 4 bases, and 12 bases stayed unmatched. The germline CDR1 and CDR2 sequences are SGHAT and FQDESV (reference sequence). This CDR3 region has 18 residues. The CDR3 sequence: CASSLVRDRDRRADTQYF. The CDR3 DNA reads as TGTGCCAGCAGCTTAGTAAGGGACAGGGACCGGCGGGCAGATACGCAGTATTTT.

The chain recombines TRBV19 with TRBJ1-1, with D hard to call. The CDR3 runs to 13 residues. The V end was cut by 4 bases, the J end by 4 bases, with 10 bases between. CDR1 and CDR2 (germline): LNHDA, SQIVND (reference sequence). The CDR3, as DNA: TGTGCCAGTAGTACCCAGGAGGGCACTGAAGCTTTCTTT. Translating gives CASSTQEGTEAFF.

The chain uses TRBV4-1 and TRBJ1-1; D is possibly TRBD1 (5 bases). V was shortened by 1 base and J by 3 bases, with 9 bases between the two germline ends. There are 14 residues in the CDR3. Germline V CDR1 and CDR2: MGHRA, YSYEKL. This CDR3 is CASSQGWGDTEAFF. In DNA, the CDR3 is TGCGCCAGCAGCCAAGGGTGGGGGGACACTGAAGCTTTCTTT.

The sample holds a few counts of this clone. The V and J genes are TRBV6-5 and TRBJ2-3; maybe TRBD2 (6 bases). The CDR3 extends over 15 amino acids. Germline-derived CDR1 and CDR2 are MNHEY and SVGAGI. Trimming cost V 2 bases and J 4 bases, with 13 bases left between them. CDR3 DNA sequence: TGTGCCAGCAGTTACGGCGGAGGGCCGGCAGATACGCAGTATTTT. Amino acids: CASSYGGGPADTQYF.

This chain connects TRBV19 to TRBJ1-2; 8 bases are shared with TRBD1. Per germline, CDR1 LNHDA and CDR2 SQIVND (reference sequence). The CDR3 loop spans 19 amino acids. J gave up 8 bases and V 0 bases, and 20 bases lay outside the gene matches. CDR3 protein: CASSIDPGQEGTYPDGYTF. CDR3 DNA: TGTGCCAGTAGTATAGACCCGGGACAGGAGGGGACCTATCCAGACGGCTACACCTTC.

V and J are TRBV6-5 and TRBJ2-2; TRBD2 is a possible D gene (6 bases). Germline loops: CDR1 MNHEY, CDR2 SVGAGI. The CDR3 spans 15 residues. Trimming shortened V by 2 bases and J by 2 bases, and 9 bases separated the two germline ends. The CDR3 nucleotides read TGTGCCAGCAGTTACCTCGGGGGAAACACCGGGGAGCTGTTTTTT. As protein: CASSYLGGNTGELFF.

This chain links TRBV27 with TRBJ2-1; 10 positions agree with TRBD2. The CDR3 is made up of 18 amino acids. After removal of 2 bases from V and 0 bases from J, the junction contained 7 bases not matched to a gene. Germline V gene sequence: CDR1 MNHEY, CDR2 SMNVEV (reference sequence). The DNA of the CDR3 is TGTGCCAGCAGTTTAGTAGCGGGGGGACTTAGCTCCTACAATGAGCAGTTCTTC. Protein sequence: CASSLVAGGLSSYNEQFF.